These 11 T cell receptor beta chains came from one sample sequenced in a study of cytomegalovirus exposure and HLA in healthy donors. The study ran its PCR with 60 Vbeta and 13 Jbeta primers. Here immunoSEQ multiplex PCR was the method, and the copy in TCRdb shows in-frame clones only, minus some. Here the sample spans more than 100,000 clones, 79% being singletons. Sequencing was performed on PBMCs. The receptors were gathered from a male donor in good health and CMV-seronegative.

The chain is built from TRBV7-2 and TRBJ1-1, with a weak D call TRBD1 (5 bases). This CDR3 region has 15 residues. Between the trimmed V and J ends, which lost 5 bases and 4 bases, there was a span of 17 bases. From germline, CDR1 is SGHTA and CDR2 FQGNSA. Here the CDR3 DNA reads TGTGCCAGCAGCCAGCGTATTGGGGGGGTCACTGAAGCTTTCTTT. This encodes CASSQRIGGVTEAFF.

This sequence joins TRBV11-2 and TRBJ2-7; maybe TRBD1 (5 bases). The CDR3 consists of 11 residues. V lost 4 bases, J lost 8 bases, and 9 bases lay in between. Germline CDR1 and CDR2: SGHAT and FQNNGV. The CDR3 region is CASSSVGQQYF. CDR3 nucleotide sequence: TGTGCCAGCAGCTCCGTGGGGCAGCAGTACTTC.

The V call is TRBV30, the J call TRBJ1-2; no firm D call. This CDR3 has 15 residues. Germline values: CDR1 GTSNPN, CDR2 SVGIG (reference sequence). Trimming pared 0 bases from V and 4 bases from J, leaving 15 bases between. CDR3 in DNA: TGTGCCTGGAGTGTCCCCGCACCGGGAGGCTATGGCTACACCTTC. Its protein is CAWSVPAPGGYGYTF.

This clone was observed a handful of times. The chain combines TRBV19 with TRBJ1-1, with D uncertain. Deletions cut 6 bases from V and 0 bases from J, with 8 bases between. Germline CDR1 reads LNHDA; CDR2 reads SQIVND (reference sequence). This CDR3 contains 13 residues. The CDR3 spells CASRNLVNTEAFF. The CDR3 bases are TGTGCCAGTAGAAACTTGGTGAACACTGAAGCTTTCTTT.

This chain links TRBV6-5 with TRBJ1-3; D may be TRBD1 (5 bases). The CDR3 loop spans 16 amino acids. V lost 0 bases and J lost 2, with 11 bases in between. Germline V CDR1 and CDR2: MNHEY, SVGAGI. Here the CDR3 DNA reads TGTGCCAGCAGTTACTCGGGGGGGATAGCTGGAAACACCATATATTTT. Translation: CASSYSGGIAGNTIYF.

The CDR3 nucleotides are TGCAGCGTTGCGACAGGGGACGAGCAGTACTTC. It translates to CSVATGDEQYF. V and J are TRBV29-1 and TRBJ2-7; TRBD1 aligns across 8 bases. Germline V gene sequence: CDR1 SQVTM, CDR2 ANQGSEA. This CDR3 is built from 11 residues. The junction had 1 base not matched to a gene; V was cut back by 4 bases and J by 5 bases.

V and J are TRBV7-6 and TRBJ2-2, with TRBD1 identical over 9 bases. V lost 4 bases to trimming and J lost 5 bases; unmatched junction nucleotides: 14. CDR3 length: 18 amino acids. Germline values: CDR1 SGHVS, CDR2 FNYEAQ. The CDR3 is CASSSMDLTGGLTGELFF. CDR3 DNA sequence: TGTGCCAGCAGCTCGATGGACCTTACAGGGGGCCTTACCGGGGAGCTGTTTTTT.

The rearrangement links TRBV7-2 to TRBJ2-3; a possible D gene is TRBD2 (5 bases). The CDR3 length is 16 residues. Trimming stripped 5 bases from V and 0 bases from J, with 15 bases between. Germline CDR1 SGHTA, CDR2 FQGNSA. CDR3 sequence: CASSPSLVLSTDTQYF. CDR3 nucleotide sequence: TGTGCCAGCAGCCCCTCACTAGTCCTAAGCACAGATACGCAGTATTTT.

The chain is built from TRBV28 and TRBJ2-6; 7 positions match TRBD1. The germline V gene has CDR1 MDHEN and CDR2 SYDVKM. Trimming at V came to 9 bases and at J to 4 bases, leaving 6 bases not matched to a gene. This CDR3 comprises 14 residues. CDR3 nucleotides: TGTGCCAGTAACAGGGGCTCCGGGGCCAACGTCCTGACTTTC. This translates into CASNRGSGANVLTF. Full variable domain (remainder filled in from reference TRBV28 and TRBJ2-6): DVKVTQSSRYLVKRTGEKVFLECVQDMDHENMFWYRQDPGLGLRLIYFSYDVKMKEKGDIPEGYSVSREKKERFSLILESASTNQTSMYLCASNRGSGANVLTFGAGSRLTVL.

The chain employs TRBV19 and TRBJ1-5; possibly TRBD1 for D (5 bases). CDR1 is LNHDA, CDR2 SQIVND, per germline (reference sequence). This CDR3 spans 13 amino acids. The V and J ends lost 7 bases and 7 bases respectively, with 14 bases between them. The CDR3 loop reads CASKAGYGQPQHF. The CDR3 DNA sequence: TGTGCCAGTAAGGCAGGGTATGGACAGCCCCAGCATTTT.

The J gene is TRBJ1-1, the V gene TRBV19, with 7 nucleotides matching TRBD1. The germline CDR1 and CDR2 sequences are LNHDA and SQIVND (reference sequence). With 7 bases clipped from V and 4 bases from J, the junction kept 9 bases outside the gene matches. The CDR3 runs 14 residues. The CDR3 bases are TGTGCCAGTACCAGGGGGGTGGGAGTCACTGAAGCTTTCTTT. Its protein product is CASTRGVGVTEAFF.